A selection of T cell receptor beta chains follows, all from one sample in a study of T cells in Graves' hyperthyroidism and ophthalmopathy. TCRdb fed the multiplex PCR reads into MiXCR, producing one record per CDR3 protein. The data show around 500,000 distinct CDR3 sequences, 11% to 15% seen once. The specimen was blood. These receptors were obtained from a middle-aged woman with Graves' hyperthyroidism. Each CDR3 is given with its conserved first and last residue. D genes are given only for firm matches. Size is stated for part of the rows, as once, few or many counts, or as a class when the clone is expanded.

D gene	V gene	clone size	J gene	CDR3 DNA	CDR3 protein
-	TRBV11-2	-	TRBJ2-1	TGTGCCAGCAGCAGAAGCGGAGGTGGGTCCTACAATGAGCAGTTCTTC	CASSRSGGGSYNEQFF
-	TRBV7-8	-	TRBJ2-5	TGTGCCAGCAGCCCCGTCGTTGGGGCAGTACAAGAGACCCAGTACTTC	CASSPVVGAVQETQYF
-	TRBV5-5	many	TRBJ2-3	TGTGCCAGCAGCCCGGACCGCACAGATACGCAGTATTTT	CASSPDRTDTQYF
TRBD2	TRBV12-3/TRBV12-4	many	TRBJ2-2	TGTGCCAGCAGTTTTCGCGGGAGGGCCTTTGGCACCGGGGAGCTGTTTTTT	CASSFRGRAFGTGELFF
-	TRBV7-2	many	TRBJ1-1	TGTGCCAGCAGTTGGGGGGCGAACACTGAAGCTTTCTTT	CASSWGANTEAFF
-	TRBV2	few	TRBJ1-2	TGTGCCAGCAGCCTGGGACGTTGGGATGGCTACACCTTC	CASSLGRWDGYTF
-	TRBV19	many	TRBJ1-5	TGTGCCAGTATGCGGGGGTATAGCAATCAGCCCCAGCATTTT	CASMRGYSNQPQHF
-	TRBV20-1	-	TRBJ2-4	TGCAGTGTCTTTGGGGGTCGAGGGATTCAGTACTTC	CSVFGGRGIQYF
TRBD1	TRBV18	-	TRBJ1-6	TGTGCCAGCTCACCAGGGGCACAGGGGGCAATCAATTCACCCCTCCACTTT	CASSPGAQGAINSPLHF
TRBD1	TRBV12-3/TRBV12-4	many	TRBJ1-5	TGTGCCAGCAGTCCGGGGACAGGGGATGTCAATCAGCCCCAGCATTTT	CASSPGTGDVNQPQHF
TRBD1	TRBV6-1	many	TRBJ2-5	TGTGCCAGCAGGACAGGGGAAGAGACCCAGTACTTC	CASRTGEETQYF
-	TRBV27	-	TRBJ2-7	TGTGCCAGCACCCAGGGGGGTAGTGGCGAGCAGTACTTC	CASTQGGSGEQYF
TRBD1	TRBV2	few	TRBJ1-4	TGTGCCAGCCGGGACAGGGCTTCAACTAATGAAAAACTGTTTTTT	CASRDRASTNEKLFF
TRBD2	TRBV11-2	many	TRBJ2-6	TGTGCCAGCAGCCCTCGCTGGCTAGCGGGAGGAAAAGGGGCCAACGTCCTGACTTTC	CASSPRWLAGGKGANVLTF
-	TRBV12-3/TRBV12-4	many	TRBJ1-1	TGTGCCAGCAGCAGCAGGCCTAACACTGAAGCTTTCTTT	CASSSRPNTEAFF
TRBD1	TRBV3-1	many	TRBJ2-5	TGTGCCAGCAGCCGAGTAGGACAGGGGGAAGAGACCCAGTACTTC	CASSRVGQGEETQYF
-	TRBV12-3/TRBV12-4	many	TRBJ2-2	TGTGCCAGCAGTCTAAGATCAGGGTCGGGCACCGGGGAGCTGTTTTTT	CASSLRSGSGTGELFF
TRBD1	TRBV11-1	many	TRBJ2-7	TGTGCCAGCAGCCATAATAGGGGGCAGTTCTCCTACGAGCAGTACTTC	CASSHNRGQFSYEQYF